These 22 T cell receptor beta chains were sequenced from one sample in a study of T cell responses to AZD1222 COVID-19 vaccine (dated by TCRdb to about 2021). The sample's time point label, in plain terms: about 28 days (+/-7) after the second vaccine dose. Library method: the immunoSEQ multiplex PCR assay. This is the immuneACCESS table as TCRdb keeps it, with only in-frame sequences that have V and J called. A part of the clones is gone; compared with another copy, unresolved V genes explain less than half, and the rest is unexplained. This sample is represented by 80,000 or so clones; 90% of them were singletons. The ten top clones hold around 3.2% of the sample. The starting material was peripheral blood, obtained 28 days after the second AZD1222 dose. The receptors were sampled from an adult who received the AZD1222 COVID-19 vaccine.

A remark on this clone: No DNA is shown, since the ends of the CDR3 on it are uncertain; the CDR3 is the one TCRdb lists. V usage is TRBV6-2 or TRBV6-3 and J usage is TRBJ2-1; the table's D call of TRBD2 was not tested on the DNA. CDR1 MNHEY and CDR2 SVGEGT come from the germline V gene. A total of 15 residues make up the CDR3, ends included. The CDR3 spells CASSSSVYSYNEQFF.

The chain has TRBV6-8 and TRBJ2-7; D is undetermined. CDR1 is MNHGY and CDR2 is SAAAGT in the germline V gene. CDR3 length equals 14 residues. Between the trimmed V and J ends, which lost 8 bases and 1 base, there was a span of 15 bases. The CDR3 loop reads CASEEGWNSYEQYF. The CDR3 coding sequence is TGTGCCAGCGAGGAAGGGTGGAATTCCTACGAGCAGTACTTC.

The CDR3 spells CASGQQGPTDTQYF. CDR3 in DNA: TGCGCCAGCGGCCAACAGGGGCCCACAGATACGCAGTATTTT. The genes are TRBV5-1 and TRBJ2-3; 7 bases match TRBD1. The CDR3 contains 14 residues. J gave up 2 bases and V 7 bases, and 7 bases lay outside the gene matches. The germline V gene has CDR1 SGHRS and CDR2 YFSETQ.

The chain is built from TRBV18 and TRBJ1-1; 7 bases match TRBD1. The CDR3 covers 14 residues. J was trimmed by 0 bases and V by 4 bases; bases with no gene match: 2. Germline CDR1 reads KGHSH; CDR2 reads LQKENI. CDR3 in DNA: TGTGCCAGCTCACGGGACAGCCTGAACACTGAAGCTTTCTTT. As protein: CASSRDSLNTEAFF.

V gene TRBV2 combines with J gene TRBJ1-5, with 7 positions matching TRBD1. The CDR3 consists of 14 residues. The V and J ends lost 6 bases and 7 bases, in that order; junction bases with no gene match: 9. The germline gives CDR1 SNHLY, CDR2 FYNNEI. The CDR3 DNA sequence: TGTGCCAGCAGCGGTACAGGGGAGATACAGCCCCAGCATTTT. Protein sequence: CASSGTGEIQPQHF.

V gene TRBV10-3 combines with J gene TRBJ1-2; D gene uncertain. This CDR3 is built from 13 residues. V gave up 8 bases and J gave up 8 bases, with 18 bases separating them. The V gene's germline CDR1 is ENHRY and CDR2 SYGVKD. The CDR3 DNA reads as TGTGCCATCGCGACGTCCGGTGCGGAGGGCTACACCTTC. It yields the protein CAIATSGAEGYTF.

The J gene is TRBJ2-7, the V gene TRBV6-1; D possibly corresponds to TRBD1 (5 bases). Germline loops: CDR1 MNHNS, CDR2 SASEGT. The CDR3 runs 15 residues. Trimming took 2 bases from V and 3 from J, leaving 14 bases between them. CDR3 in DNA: TGTGCCAGCAGTGAAATAGGGGTCTCGCACTACGAGCAGTACTTC. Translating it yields CASSEIGVSHYEQYF.

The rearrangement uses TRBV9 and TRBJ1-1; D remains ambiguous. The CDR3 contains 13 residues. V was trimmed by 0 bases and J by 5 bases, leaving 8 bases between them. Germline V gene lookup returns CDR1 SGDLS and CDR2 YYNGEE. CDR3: CASSVESGTEAFF. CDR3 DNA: TGTGCCAGCAGCGTAGAGTCCGGAACTGAAGCTTTCTTT.

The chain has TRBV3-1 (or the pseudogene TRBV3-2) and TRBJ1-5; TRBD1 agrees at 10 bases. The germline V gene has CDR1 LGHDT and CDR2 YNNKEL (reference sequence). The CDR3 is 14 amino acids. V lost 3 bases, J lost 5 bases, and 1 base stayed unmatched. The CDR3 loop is CASSQTGGDQPQHF. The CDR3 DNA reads TGTGCCAGCAGCCAGACAGGGGGCGATCAGCCCCAGCATTTT.

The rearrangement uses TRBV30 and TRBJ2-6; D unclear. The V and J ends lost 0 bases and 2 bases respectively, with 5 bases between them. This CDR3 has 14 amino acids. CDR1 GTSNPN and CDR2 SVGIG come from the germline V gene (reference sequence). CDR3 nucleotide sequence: TGTGCCTGGAGTGTAATGGCTGGGGCCAACGTCCTGACTTTC. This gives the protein CAWSVMAGANVLTF. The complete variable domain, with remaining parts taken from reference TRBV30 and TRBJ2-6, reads SQTIHQWPATLVQPVGSPLSLECTVEGTSNPNLYWYRQAAGRGLQLLFYSVGIGQISSEVPQNLSASRPQDRQFILSSKKLLLSDSGFYLCAWSVMAGANVLTFGAGSRLTVL.

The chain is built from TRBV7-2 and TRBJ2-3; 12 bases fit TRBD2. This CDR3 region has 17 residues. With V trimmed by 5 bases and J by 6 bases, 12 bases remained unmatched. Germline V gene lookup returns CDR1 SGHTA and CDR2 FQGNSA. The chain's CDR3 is CASSPSRGLAGGDTQYF. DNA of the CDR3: TGTGCCAGCAGCCCAAGTCGTGGCCTAGCGGGAGGGGATACGCAGTATTTT.

Here the CDR3 DNA reads TGTGCCTGGACTATTATTACAGGGTATGGCTACACCTTC. It translates to CAWTIITGYGYTF. The chain couples TRBV30 to TRBJ1-2; a weak D match, TRBD1 (6 bases). V lost 4 bases to trimming and J lost 5 bases, with 14 bases between them. The germline V gene encodes CDR1 GTSNPN and CDR2 SVGIG (reference sequence). The CDR3 sequence is 13 residues long.

CDR3 protein: CASSVDGHGNQPQHF. Here the CDR3 DNA reads TGTGCCAGCAGCGTAGACGGACACGGCAATCAGCCCCAGCATTTT. This chain links TRBV9 with TRBJ1-5; maybe TRBD1 (5 bases). This CDR3 comprises 15 residues. Trimming took off 0 bases at V and 2 bases at J, with 9 bases between the two ends. Germline CDR1 and CDR2: SGDLS and YYNGEE.

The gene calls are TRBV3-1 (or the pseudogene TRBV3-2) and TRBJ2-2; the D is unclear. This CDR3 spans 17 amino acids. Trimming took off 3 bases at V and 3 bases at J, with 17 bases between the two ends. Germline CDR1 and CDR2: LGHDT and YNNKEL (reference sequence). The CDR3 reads CASSQAFGGMYTGELFF. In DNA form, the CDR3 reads TGTGCCAGCAGCCAGGCATTTGGTGGGATGTACACCGGGGAGCTGTTTTTT.

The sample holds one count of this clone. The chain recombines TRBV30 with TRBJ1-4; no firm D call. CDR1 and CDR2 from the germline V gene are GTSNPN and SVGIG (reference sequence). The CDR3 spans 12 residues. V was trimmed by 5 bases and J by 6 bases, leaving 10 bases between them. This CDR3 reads CAWATVDEKLFF. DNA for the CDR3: TGTGCCTGGGCCACCGTGGATGAAAAACTGTTTTTT. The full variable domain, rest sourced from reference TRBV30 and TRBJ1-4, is SQTIHQWPATLVQPVGSPLSLECTVEGTSNPNLYWYRQAAGRGLQLLFYSVGIGQISSEVPQNLSASRPQDRQFILSSKKLLLSDSGFYLCAWATVDEKLFFGSGTQLSVL.

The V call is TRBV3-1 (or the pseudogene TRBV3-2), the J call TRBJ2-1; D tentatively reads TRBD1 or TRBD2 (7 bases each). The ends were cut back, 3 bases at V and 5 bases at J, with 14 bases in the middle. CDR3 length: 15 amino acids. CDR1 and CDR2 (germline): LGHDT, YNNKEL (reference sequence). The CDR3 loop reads CASSQGGGNNNEQFF. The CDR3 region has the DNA TGTGCCAGCAGCCAGGGAGGGGGCAACAACAATGAGCAGTTCTTC.

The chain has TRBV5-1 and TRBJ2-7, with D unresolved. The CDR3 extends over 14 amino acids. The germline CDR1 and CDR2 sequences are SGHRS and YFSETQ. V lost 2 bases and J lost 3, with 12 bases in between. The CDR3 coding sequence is TGCGCCAGCAGCTTATCCAGAAAGGACTACGAGCAGTACTTC. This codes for CASSLSRKDYEQYF.

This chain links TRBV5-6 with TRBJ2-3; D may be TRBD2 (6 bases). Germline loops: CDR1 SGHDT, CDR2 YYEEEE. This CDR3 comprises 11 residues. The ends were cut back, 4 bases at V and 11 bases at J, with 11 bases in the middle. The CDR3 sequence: CASSQAGWQYF. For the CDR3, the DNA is TGTGCCAGCAGCCAAGCGGGTTGGCAGTATTTT.

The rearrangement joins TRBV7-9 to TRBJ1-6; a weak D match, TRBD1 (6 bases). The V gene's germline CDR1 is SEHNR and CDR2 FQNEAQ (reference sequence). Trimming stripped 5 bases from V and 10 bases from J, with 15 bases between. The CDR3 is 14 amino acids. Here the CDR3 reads CASSRTAESSPLHF. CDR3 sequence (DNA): TGTGCCAGCAGCCGGACAGCTGAATCCTCACCCCTCCACTTT.

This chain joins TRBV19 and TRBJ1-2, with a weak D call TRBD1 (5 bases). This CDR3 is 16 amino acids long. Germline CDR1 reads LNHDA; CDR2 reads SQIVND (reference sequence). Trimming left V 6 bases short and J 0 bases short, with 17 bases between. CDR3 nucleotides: TGTGCCAGTAGCAGTCCTGGGACGGAAGCTAACTATGGCTACACCTTC. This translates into CASSSPGTEANYGYTF.

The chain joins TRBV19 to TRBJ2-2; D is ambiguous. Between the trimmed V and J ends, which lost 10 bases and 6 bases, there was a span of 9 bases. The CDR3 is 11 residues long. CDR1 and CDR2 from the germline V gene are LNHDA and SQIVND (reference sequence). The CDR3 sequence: CATTQAGELFF. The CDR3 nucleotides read TGTGCCACGACCCAGGCCGGGGAGCTGTTTTTT. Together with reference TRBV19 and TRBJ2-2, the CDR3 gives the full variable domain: DGGITQSPKYLFRKEGQNVTLSCEQNLNHDAMYWYRQDPGQGLRLIYYSQIVNDFQKGDIAEGYSVSREKKESFPLTVTSAQKNPTAFYLCATTQAGELFFGEGSRLTVL.

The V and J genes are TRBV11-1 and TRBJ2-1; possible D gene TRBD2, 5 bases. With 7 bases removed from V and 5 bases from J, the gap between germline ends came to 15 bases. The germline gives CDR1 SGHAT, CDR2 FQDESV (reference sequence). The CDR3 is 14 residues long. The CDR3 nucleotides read TGTGCCAGCACGCCTGGCGGGCTTCACAATGAGCAGTTCTTC. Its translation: CASTPGGLHNEQFF.